This T cell receptor (beta chain) was sequenced during a study of regulatory T cells in long-lasting Graves disease. Construction of TCR beta libraries relied on iRepertoire HTBI primers and on Arm-PCR targeting CDR3 regions. TCRdb re-analysed the multiplex PCR reads in MiXCR, keeping a single row per CDR3 protein. The sample carries hundreds of thousands of distinct CDR3 sequences, approximately 15% recorded once. Sample time point: newly diagnosed GD, antithyroid drugs for less than 3 months. From RNA extracted from PBMCs, the TCR library was made. J gave up 8 bases and V 5 bases, and 12 bases lay outside the gene matches. From germline, CDR1 is MDHEN and CDR2 SYDVKM. This CDR3 has 15 residues. The sample also formed part of further work on T cells in Graves' hyperthyroidism and ophthalmopathy. That work contributes: The TCR CDR3 was amplified in a first-round RT-PCR using the HTBI primer set.

This chain links TRBV28 with TRBJ2-1; 7 bases are a match to TRBD2. The source is a woman aged 25-40 years with Graves disease. This sample comprised peripheral blood mononuclear cells (PBMCs), obtained at new diagnosis, from a patient treated with antithyroid drugs. DNA of the CDR3: TGTGCCAGCAGTAGGGCTAGCGGAAATCCCCATGAGCAGTTCTTC. It encodes CASSRASGNPHEQFF. Looking up the rest from reference TRBV28 and TRBJ2-1 gives the full variable domain: DVKVTQSSRYLVKRTGEKVFLECVQDMDHENMFWYRQDPGLGLRLIYFSYDVKMKEKGDIPEGYSVSREKKERFSLILESASTNQTSMYLCASSRASGNPHEQFFGPGTRLTVL.